These 20 T cell receptor beta chains came from one sample sequenced in a study of tumor-infiltrating lymphocytes in oesophageal squamous cell carcinoma. TCRdb called the PCR reads again in MiXCR, with one record for every CDR3 protein. The sample yields about 13,000 distinct CDR3 sequences, approximately 53% seen once. The material sequenced was esophageal tumor tissue. The receptor set was obtained from a male donor with esophageal squamous cell carcinoma.

V gene TRBV7-8 combines with J gene TRBJ2-1; the D gene is possibly TRBD1 (6 bases). The assigned J gene may be wrong: the sequence end matches TRBJ2-7 better. The CDR3 is made up of 15 amino acids. Germline-derived CDR1 and CDR2 are SGHVS and FQNEAQ. CDR3 bases: TGTGCCAGCAGCTTACGACGGGACAATGTCTACGAGCAGTACTTC. It encodes CASSLRRDNVYEQYF.

This clonotype was detected a few times. In this CDR3 the conserved last residue, phenylalanine or tryptophan, is missing, so a read error is likely. No DNA is shown, since the ends of the CDR3 on it are uncertain; the CDR3 is the one TCRdb lists. V and J are TRBV6-1 and TRBJ2-1; the D call in the table, TRBD2, was not verified against the DNA. The CDR3 is made up of 17 amino acids, end residues included. Germline lookup yields CDR1 MNHNS and CDR2 SASEGT. The CDR3 sequence: CASRRRGEANYGYTFGS.

V usage is TRBV7-8 and J usage is TRBJ2-1; 8 positions agree with TRBD2. The length of the CDR3 is 17 residues. In germline, CDR1 is SGHVS, CDR2 FQNEAQ. With 1 base clipped from V and 4 bases from J, the junction kept 9 bases outside the gene matches. DNA for the CDR3: TGTGCCAGCAGCTTAGTGGTCGCGGGAGGTGGGTACAATGAGCAGTTCTTC. Translating gives CASSLVVAGGGYNEQFF. Complete variable domain (other parts from reference TRBV7-8 and TRBJ2-1): GAGVSQSPRYKVAKRGQDVALRCDPISGHVSLFWYQQALGQGPEFLTYFQNEAQLDKSGLPSDRFFAERPEGSVSTLKIQRTQQEDSAVYLCASSLVVAGGGYNEQFFGPGTRLTVL.

The rearrangement links TRBV24-1 to TRBJ2-1, with 13 bases aligning to TRBD2. Germline loops: CDR1 KGHDR, CDR2 SFDVKD. The CDR3 runs to 14 residues. The ends lost 5 bases at V and 8 bases at J; junction bases unmatched: 2. The CDR3 DNA reads as TGTGCCACCAGTGGGACTAGCGGGAGCCATGAGCAGTTCTTC. This sequence encodes CATSGTSGSHEQFF.

As regards this clonotype: An end of the junction differs from the germline gene, which may be a read error. The chain recombines TRBV12-3 or TRBV12-4 with TRBJ2-2; D may correspond to TRBD1 or TRBD2 (7 bases each). This CDR3 spans 17 amino acids. The CDR3: CASNLGRGLGGTGELYF. The CDR3 DNA follows: TGTGCCAGCAATCTTGGGAGGGGGCTAGGAGGAACCGGGGAGCTGTATTTT.

The V gene is TRBV28, the J gene TRBJ2-1; possible D gene TRBD1, 6 bases. The J call may not be correct, given that the DNA end is closer to TRBJ2-7. This CDR3 is 14 amino acids long. CDR1 MDHEN and CDR2 SYDVKM come from the germline V gene. The CDR3 region is CASSTQGPSYEQYF. CDR3 coding DNA: TGTGCCAGCAGCACACAGGGTCCCTCCTACGAGCAGTACTTC.

This clonotype is classed as medium-sized. The chain has TRBV27 and TRBJ2-1; the match to TRBD1 covers 7 bases. The ends lost 6 bases at V and 3 bases at J; junction bases unmatched: 8. The CDR3 contains 15 residues. CDR1 MNHEY and CDR2 SMNVEV come from the germline V gene (reference sequence). The CDR3 bases are TGTGCCAGCAGGAACAGGGGTGGGTTCTACAATGAGCAGTTCTTC. This translates into CASRNRGGFYNEQFF.

This clonotype came up many times. The chain uses TRBV27 and TRBJ2-1; D is possibly TRBD1 or TRBD2 (6 bases each). V was pared by 3 bases and J by 9 bases, with 18 bases between. The CDR3 contains 15 residues. In germline, CDR1 is MNHEY, CDR2 SMNVEV (reference sequence). The DNA of the CDR3 is TGTGCCAGCAGTTTGCTGGGGGCGGGAATAGGTGAGCAGTTCTTC. This sequence encodes CASSLLGAGIGEQFF.

The chain links TRBV7-9 to TRBJ1-2; D not certain. This CDR3 has 14 residues. Germline V gene sequence: CDR1 SEHNR, CDR2 FQNEAQ (reference sequence). V was cut by 1 base and J by 8 bases, with 14 bases left in between. The CDR3 DNA is TGTGCCAGCAGCTTAGAGCCACTTCGGGGAGGCTACACCTTC. It specifies CASSLEPLRGGYTF.

The rearrangement joins TRBV12-3 or TRBV12-4 to TRBJ2-3; TRBD1 is a possible D gene (6 bases). The J call could be wrong; TRBJ2-7 is a better fit for the DNA end. The CDR3 loop spans 12 amino acids. CDR3 residues: CASSPQGREQYF. The CDR3 DNA follows: TGTGCCAGCAGTCCCCAGGGGCGCGAGCAGTACTTC.

This sequence joins TRBV19 and TRBJ2-3, with D perhaps TRBD1 or TRBD2 (5 bases each). In germline, CDR1 is LNHDA, CDR2 SQIVND (reference sequence). This CDR3 spans 16 amino acids. Trimming took off 4 bases at V and 4 bases at J, with 18 bases between the two ends. The CDR3 spells CASSNFIGARADTQYF. CDR3 bases: TGTGCCAGTAGTAACTTCATCGGGGCGAGGGCAGATACGCAGTATTTT.

Details on this clonotype: The junction departs from germline at one end; a sequencing error may be responsible. The chain is built from TRBV7-2 and TRBJ2-3; 12 positions match TRBD2. The CDR3 consists of 13 residues. Germline loops: CDR1 SGHTA, CDR2 FQGNSA. CDR3 sequence reads: CASSSQLAGGPDF. Here the CDR3 DNA reads TGTGCCAGCAGCTCACAACTAGCGGGGGGCCCAGATTTT.

This rearrangement joins TRBV28 to TRBJ2-5; D tentatively reads TRBD1 or TRBD2 (6 bases each). The J call may be wrong; the DNA end is better matched by TRBJ2-7. Germline assignment: CDR1 MDHEN and CDR2 SYDVKM. CDR3 length: 15 residues. The CDR3 nucleotides read TGTGCCAGCAGTTTATCCCCGGGGGCCTTTTCCGAGCAGTACTTC. This codes for CASSLSPGAFSEQYF.

The genes are TRBV2 and TRBJ2-1; TRBD1 matches 7 bases. The junction had 6 bases not matched to a gene; V was cut back by 5 bases and J by 5 bases. Germline CDR1 SNHLY, CDR2 FYNNEI. This CDR3 region has 14 residues. The CDR3: CASSQPGQHNEQFF. The CDR3 nucleotides are TGTGCCAGCAGTCAACCGGGACAGCACAATGAGCAGTTCTTC.

A single count supports this clonotype. V gene TRBV11-1 combines with J gene TRBJ2-3, with 9 bases identical to TRBD2. The V gene's germline CDR1 is SGHAT and CDR2 FQDESV (reference sequence). Trimming at V came to 1 base and at J to 4 bases, leaving 3 bases not matched to a gene. The length of the CDR3 is 15 residues. CDR3 bases: TGTGCCAGCAGCTTAGGCGGGAGGGCGGCAGATACGCAGTATTTT. This codes for CASSLGGRAADTQYF.

The rearrangement joins TRBV7-4 to TRBJ2-3; D may be TRBD1 (6 bases). TRBJ2-7 matches the DNA end more closely, so the J call is doubtful. The CDR3 contains 14 residues. Per the germline V gene, CDR1 is SGHVT and CDR2 is SQSDAQ. The CDR3 bases are TGTGCCAGCAGCTCAACGACAGGCCCCTACGAGCAGTACTTC. Amino acids: CASSSTTGPYEQYF.

This clonotype showed up just a few times. This CDR3 is CASSLQSGSYNEQFF. CDR3 DNA: TGTGCCAGCAGCTTACAGTCAGGGTCCTACAATGAGCAGTTCTTC. This rearrangement joins TRBV7-3 to TRBJ2-7; D perhaps matches TRBD1 (5 bases). The tail of the sequence fits TRBJ2-1 better, so the J call may be wrong. Per germline, CDR1 SGHTA and CDR2 FQGTGA. The CDR3 spans 15 residues.

The V and J genes are TRBV12-3 or TRBV12-4 and TRBJ2-5; D may be TRBD2 (5 bases). CDR3 length: 15 residues. V shed 1 base and J shed 2 bases, with 11 bases lying between them. Here the CDR3 reads CASSLDSGAQETQYF. Written as DNA, the CDR3 is TGTGCCAGCAGTTTAGACAGCGGAGCTCAAGAGACCCAGTACTTC.

The V gene is TRBV28, the J gene TRBJ2-1; D is unclear. Trimming removed 11 bases at V and 5 bases at J, with 4 bases between. Per germline, CDR1 MDHEN and CDR2 SYDVKM. The length of the CDR3 is 9 residues. CDR3 bases: TGTGCCTATGACAATGAGCAGTTCTTC. It is translated as CAYDNEQFF.

For this clonotype: Lacking the conserved final phenylalanine or tryptophan, this CDR3 likely reflects a read error. The DNA is left out, because the CDR3 cannot be placed on it with certainty; the CDR3 is given as TCRdb lists it. The rearrangement joins TRBV7-6 to TRBJ2-3; the table's D call of TRBD2 was not tested on the DNA. The CDR3 totals 16 residues, both ends included. CDR1 is SGHVS and CDR2 is FNYEAQ in the germline V gene. This chain's CDR3 is CASSLGLTPDEQYFGP.